This T cell receptor beta chain is drawn from a study of blood T cell repertoires in COVID-19. Whole-study context: Sources were T cells, B-cell-depleted T cells, or PBMCs; the material itself was cDNA or gDNA.

The CDR3 has 14 amino acids. CDR1 DFQATT and CDR2 SNEGSKA come from the germline V gene (reference sequence). V shed 5 bases, J shed 1 base, and the junction held 4 bases outside the gene matches. Only one count was recorded for this clone. In the authors' methods: Estimation of nucleated cell counts was performed using reference gene primer amplification. The assay was immunoSEQ multiplex PCR, and TCRdb's table has in-frame clones only and misses some. For V, J and clone size, that table is used; D and trimming come from the DNA. The sample includes over 60,000 clones, 82% seen only once; the top ten take roughly 13%.

This chain uses TRBV20-1 with TRBJ2-1; 8 bases align to TRBD2. The TCR sequence derives from a woman older than 75 with acute or convalescent COVID-19. The specimen was peripheral blood. CDR3 coding DNA: TGCAGTGCTTGTGGGACTAGTTCCTACAATGAGCAGTTCTTC. Protein product: CSACGTSSYNEQFF.